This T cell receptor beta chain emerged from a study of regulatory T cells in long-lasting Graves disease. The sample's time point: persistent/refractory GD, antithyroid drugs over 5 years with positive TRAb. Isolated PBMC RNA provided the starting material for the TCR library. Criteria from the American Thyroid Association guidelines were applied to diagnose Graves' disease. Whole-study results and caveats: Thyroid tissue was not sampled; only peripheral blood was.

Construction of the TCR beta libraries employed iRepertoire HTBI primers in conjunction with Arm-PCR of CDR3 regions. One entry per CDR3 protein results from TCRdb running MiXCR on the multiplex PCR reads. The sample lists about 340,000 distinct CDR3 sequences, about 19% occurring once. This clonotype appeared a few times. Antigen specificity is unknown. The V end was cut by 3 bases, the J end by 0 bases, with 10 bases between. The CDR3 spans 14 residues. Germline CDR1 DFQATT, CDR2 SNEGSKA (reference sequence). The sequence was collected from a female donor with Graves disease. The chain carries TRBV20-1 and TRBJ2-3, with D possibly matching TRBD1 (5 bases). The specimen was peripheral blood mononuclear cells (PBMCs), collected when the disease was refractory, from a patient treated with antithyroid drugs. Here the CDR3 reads CSARTVTSTDTQYF. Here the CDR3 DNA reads TGCAGTGCTAGGACAGTCACTAGCACAGATACGCAGTATTTT.